This T cell receptor (beta chain) was identified in a study of monozygotic twins with cystic fibrosis. At the level of the study: Library input was around 3.2 micrograms of fragmented DNA, with approximately 16 PCR cycles. Points from the study as a whole: The repertoire was suggested to be naive-dominated, clonality median roughly 0.0091.

TCRdb's table, derived via immunoSEQ multiplex PCR, lists solely in-frame clones and lacks some. The data show more than 25,000 clones, about nine tenths seen once. The CDR3 has 15 amino acids. V was clipped by 1 base and J by 5 bases, with 9 bases between them. Per the germline V gene, CDR1 is LNHNV and CDR2 is YYDKDF (reference sequence). This clone came up once. The antigen is unknown. This clonotype was obtained from a girl aged 2-10 years with cystic fibrosis. The sequencing input was blood. The chain joins TRBV15 to TRBJ1-6; D might be TRBD1 (5 bases). In DNA, the CDR3 is TGTGCCACCAGCAGAGTCTGGGGGGATAATTCACCCCTCCACTTT. Translating it yields CATSRVWGDNSPLHF.